This T cell receptor (beta chain) was identified in a study of blood T cell repertoires in COVID-19. At the level of the study: T cells, B-cell-depleted T cells, or PBMCs provided the cDNA or gDNA that served as material.

This clone was seen a few times. As processed by the authors: The assay estimated nucleated cells by amplifying reference gene primers. Only in-frame clones appear in the TCRdb table, and some are missing; sequencing was by immunoSEQ multiplex PCR. V, J and clone size are taken as reported in that table, and D and trimming were inferred from the DNA itself. The table lists fewer than 200,000 clones, around 81% of them singletons, with roughly 8.8% in the top ten. The clonotype comes from a woman older than 75 with COVID-19, enrolled during active disease. Sequencing input: peripheral blood.

CDR3 loop: CASSPIPGNTEAFF. As DNA, the CDR3 is TGTGCCAGCTCACCTATCCCCGGGAACACTGAAGCTTTCTTT. V usage is TRBV18 and J usage is TRBJ1-1; D uncertain. Germline lookup yields CDR1 KGHSH and CDR2 LQKENI. The CDR3 loop spans 14 amino acids. The V end was cut by 3 bases, the J end by 1 base, with 9 bases between.